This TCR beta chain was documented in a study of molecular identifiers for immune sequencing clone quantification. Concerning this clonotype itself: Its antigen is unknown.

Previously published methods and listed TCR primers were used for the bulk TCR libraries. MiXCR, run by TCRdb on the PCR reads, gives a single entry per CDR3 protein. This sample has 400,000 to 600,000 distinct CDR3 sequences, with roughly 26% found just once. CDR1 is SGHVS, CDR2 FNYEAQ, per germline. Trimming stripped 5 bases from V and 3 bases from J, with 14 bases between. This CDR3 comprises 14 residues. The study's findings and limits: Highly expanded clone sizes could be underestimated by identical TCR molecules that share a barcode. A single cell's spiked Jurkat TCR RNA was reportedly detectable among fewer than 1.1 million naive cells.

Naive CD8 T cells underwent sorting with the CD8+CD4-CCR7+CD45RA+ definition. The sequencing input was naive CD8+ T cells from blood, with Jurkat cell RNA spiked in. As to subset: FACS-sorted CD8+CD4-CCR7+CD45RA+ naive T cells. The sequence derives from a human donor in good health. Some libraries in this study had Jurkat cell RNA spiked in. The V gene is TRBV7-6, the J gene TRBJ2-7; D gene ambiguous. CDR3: CASSPPTRNYEQYF. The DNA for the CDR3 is TGTGCCAGCAGCCCCCCCACTCGGAACTACGAGCAGTACTTC.